This passage covers 13 T cell receptor beta chains from one sample sequenced in a study of blood T cell repertoires in COVID-19 (dated by TCRdb to 2020 to 2022). The library was built by means of the immunoSEQ multiplex PCR assay. TCRdb mirrors the immuneACCESS table, restricted to in-frame sequences. Some clones are absent from its copies; in checked studies, under half trace to an unresolved V gene, and the reason for the others is unknown. The sample table records 140,000 or so clones; more than 75% of these occur just once. Of the sample, under 6.5% is held by the ten largest clones. The sequencing sample was made of peripheral blood. The receptors originated from a human donor in a cohort sampled during active COVID-19.

The gene calls are TRBV19 and TRBJ2-3; the match to TRBD1 covers 7 bases. V was clipped by 3 bases and J by 4 bases; unmatched bases: 22. Germline assignment: CDR1 LNHDA and CDR2 SQIVND (reference sequence). The CDR3 has 20 residues. In nucleotides, the CDR3 is TGTGCCAGTAGTATTCGGGACAGATTTTCTCTAGCACTGTTCCCAGATACGCAGTATTTT. Translated, it gives CASSIRDRFSLALFPDTQYF.

This clone was recorded a few times. The V gene is TRBV6-1, the J gene TRBJ1-1; possible D gene TRBD1, 6 bases. Germline values: CDR1 MNHNS, CDR2 SASEGT. The length of the CDR3 is 14 residues. Trimming removed 8 bases at V and 1 base at J, with 14 bases between. This chain's CDR3 is CASGRGVGNTEAFF. CDR3 nucleotides: TGTGCCAGCGGCAGGGGAGTCGGGAACACTGAAGCTTTCTTT.

The chain links TRBV30 to TRBJ2-6, with D uncertain. V dropped 5 bases and J dropped 0 bases, with 8 bases sitting between them. Germline V CDR1 and CDR2: GTSNPN, SVGIG (reference sequence). This CDR3 contains 14 residues. CDR3 nucleotides: TGTGCCTGGGAAACTACCTCTGGGGCCAACGTCCTGACTTTC. This sequence encodes CAWETTSGANVLTF.

This clone was detected only once. The V and J genes are TRBV7-9 and TRBJ2-3; 13 nucleotides match TRBD2. The trim removed 3 bases at V and 6 bases at J, leaving 3 bases unmatched. Germline assignment: CDR1 SEHNR and CDR2 FQNEAQ (reference sequence). The CDR3 loop spans 15 amino acids. As DNA, the CDR3 is TGTGCCAGCAGCTTTGGACTAGCGGGAGTGGATACGCAGTATTTT. Translation: CASSFGLAGVDTQYF.

V is TRBV7-9 and J is TRBJ1-3; 9 nucleotides align to TRBD1. The CDR3 runs to 15 residues. J lost 4 bases, V lost 6 bases, and 7 bases had no gene match. Germline V gene lookup returns CDR1 SEHNR and CDR2 FQNEAQ (reference sequence). CDR3 in DNA: TGTGCCAGCAGTTCCACAGGGGGCTCGGGAAACACCATATATTTT. It is translated as CASSSTGGSGNTIYF.

This chain links TRBV25-1 with TRBJ1-2; 9 bases fit TRBD1. Unmatched junction bases numbered 9, after V lost 1 base and J lost 6 bases. Germline CDR1 is MGHDK and CDR2 is SYGVNS. The CDR3 runs 16 residues. In DNA, the CDR3 is TGTGCCAGCAGTGAATTTACCCCACAGGGGGCAAATGGCTACACCTTC. This encodes CASSEFTPQGANGYTF.

This clone was found once. The chain joins TRBV6-6 to TRBJ1-4, with 9 bases fitting TRBD1. Losses at the gene ends were 7 bases for V and 10 bases for J; bases not matched to a gene: 7. This CDR3 is built from 13 residues. Germline-derived CDR1 and CDR2 are MNHNY and SVGAGI (reference sequence). In DNA, the CDR3 is TGTGCCAGCATTGGACAGGGGACCAGAAAACTGTTTTTT. This gives the protein CASIGQGTRKLFF.

The chain joins TRBV24-1 to TRBJ2-7, with D perhaps TRBD1 (6 bases). The CDR3 is 14 amino acids. Deletions cut 2 bases from V and 2 bases from J, with 9 bases between. From germline, CDR1 is KGHDR and CDR2 SFDVKD. The CDR3 here is CATSDSGQTYEQYF. The CDR3 nucleotides read TGTGCCACCAGTGATTCAGGACAGACCTACGAGCAGTACTTC.

CDR3 loop: CATVSRAGQPQHF. In DNA form, the CDR3 reads TGCGCCACCGTCTCCAGGGCCGGTCAGCCCCAGCATTTT. The gene calls are TRBV10-2 and TRBJ1-5, with a tentative D call TRBD1 (5 bases). Germline CDR1 is WSHSY and CDR2 is SAAADI. The CDR3 loop spans 13 amino acids. V lost 10 bases to trimming and J lost 6 bases, with 16 bases between them.

The chain couples TRBV27 to TRBJ1-6, with D uncertain. CDR3 length equals 15 residues. V lost 4 bases to trimming and J lost 8 bases, with 15 bases between them. Germline CDR1 and CDR2: MNHEY and SMNVEV (reference sequence). CDR3 amino acids: CASSWRSAPDSPLHF. Here the CDR3 DNA reads TGTGCCAGCAGTTGGAGGTCCGCTCCGGATTCACCCCTCCACTTT.

The chain carries TRBV28 and TRBJ1-5; possible D gene TRBD1, 6 bases. Germline loops: CDR1 MDHEN, CDR2 SYDVKM. This CDR3 has 17 amino acids. Trimming removed 5 bases at V and 2 bases at J, with 19 bases between. CDR3 protein: CASSTDRFNRGNQPQHF. The DNA for the CDR3 is TGTGCCAGCAGTACTGACAGGTTCAATAGGGGCAATCAGCCCCAGCATTTT.

A few counts support this clone. The junction departs from germline at one end; a sequencing error may be responsible. The V and J genes are TRBV28 and TRBJ2-1, with TRBD1 matching 7 bases. The CDR3 totals 12 residues. Germline lookup yields CDR1 MDHEN and CDR2 SYDVKM. The CDR3 DNA reads as TGTGCCAGCACCCAACAAAGGGGGCAGTTGATCTTC. This gives the protein CASTQQRGQLIF.

This rearrangement joins TRBV7-2 to TRBJ2-3; perhaps TRBD2 as D (6 bases). CDR3 length: 15 amino acids. Germline V gives CDR1 SGHTA, CDR2 FQGNSA. Trimming took 0 bases from V and 7 from J, leaving 14 bases between them. The DNA of the CDR3 is TGTGCCAGCAGCTTAGCGCCGGCGGGACCGCATACGCAGTATTTT. This encodes CASSLAPAGPHTQYF.